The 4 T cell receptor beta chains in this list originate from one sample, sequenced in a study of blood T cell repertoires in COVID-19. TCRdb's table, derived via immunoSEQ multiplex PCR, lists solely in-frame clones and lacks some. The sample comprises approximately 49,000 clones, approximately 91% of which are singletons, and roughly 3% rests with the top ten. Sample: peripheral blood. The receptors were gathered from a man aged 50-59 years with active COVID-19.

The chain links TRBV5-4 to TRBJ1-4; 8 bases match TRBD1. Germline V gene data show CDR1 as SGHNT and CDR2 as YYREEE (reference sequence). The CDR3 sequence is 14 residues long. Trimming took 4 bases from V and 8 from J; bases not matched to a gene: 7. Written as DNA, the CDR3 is TGTGCCAGCAGCCGACAGGGGAAGGACGAAAAACTGTTTTTT. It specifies CASSRQGKDEKLFF.

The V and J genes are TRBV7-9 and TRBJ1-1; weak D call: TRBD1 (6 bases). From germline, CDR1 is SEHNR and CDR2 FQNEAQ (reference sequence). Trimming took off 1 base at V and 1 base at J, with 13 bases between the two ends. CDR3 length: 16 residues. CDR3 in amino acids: CASSLVRQGKNTEAFF. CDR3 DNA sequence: TGTGCCAGCAGCTTAGTTAGGCAGGGGAAGAACACTGAAGCTTTCTTT. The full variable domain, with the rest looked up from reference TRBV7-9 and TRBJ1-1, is DTGVSQNPRHKITKRGQNVTFRCDPISEHNRLYWYRQTLGQGPEFLTYFQNEAQLEKSRLLSDRFSAERPKGSFSTLEIQRTEQGDSAMYLCASSLVRQGKNTEAFFGQGTRLTVV.

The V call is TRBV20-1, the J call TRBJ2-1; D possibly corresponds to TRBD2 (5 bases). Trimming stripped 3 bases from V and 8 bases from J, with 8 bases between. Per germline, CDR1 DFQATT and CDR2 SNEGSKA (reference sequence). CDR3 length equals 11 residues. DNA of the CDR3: TGCAGTGCTAGTCGGGGAGATGAGCAGTTCTTC. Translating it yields CSASRGDEQFF.

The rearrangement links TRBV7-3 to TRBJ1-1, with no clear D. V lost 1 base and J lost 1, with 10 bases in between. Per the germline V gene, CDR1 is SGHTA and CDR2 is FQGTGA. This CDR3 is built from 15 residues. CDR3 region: CASSLSGLTNTEAFF. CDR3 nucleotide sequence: TGTGCCAGCAGCTTAAGCGGACTCACGAACACTGAAGCTTTCTTT.